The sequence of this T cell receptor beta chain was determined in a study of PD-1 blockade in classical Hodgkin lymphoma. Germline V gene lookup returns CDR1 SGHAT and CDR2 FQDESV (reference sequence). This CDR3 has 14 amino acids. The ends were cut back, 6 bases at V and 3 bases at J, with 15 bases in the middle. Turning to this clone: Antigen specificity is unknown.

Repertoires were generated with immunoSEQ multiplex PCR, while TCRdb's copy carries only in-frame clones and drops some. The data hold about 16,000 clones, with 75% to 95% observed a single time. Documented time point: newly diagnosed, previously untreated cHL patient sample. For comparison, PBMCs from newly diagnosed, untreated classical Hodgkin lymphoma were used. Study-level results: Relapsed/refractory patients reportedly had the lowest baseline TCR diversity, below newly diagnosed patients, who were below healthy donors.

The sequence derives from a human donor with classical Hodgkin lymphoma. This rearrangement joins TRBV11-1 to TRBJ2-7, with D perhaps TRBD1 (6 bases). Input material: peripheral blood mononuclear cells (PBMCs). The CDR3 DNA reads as TGTGCCAGCAGATCCCGGGACAACCGCTACGAGCAGTACTTC. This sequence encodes CASRSRDNRYEQYF. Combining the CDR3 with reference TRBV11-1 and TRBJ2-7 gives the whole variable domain EAEVAQSPRYKITEKSQAVAFWCDPISGHATLYWYRQILGQGPELLVQFQDESVVDDSQLPKDRFSAERLKGVDSTLKIQPAELGDSAMYLCASRSRDNRYEQYFGPGTRLTVT.